This TCR beta chain was recovered during a study of early stage breast cancer tumors (TCRdb year 2017). Some background on the complete study: Of the approximately 15 invasive breast tumors, 12 to 13 were found to be estrogen receptor-positive, progesterone receptor-positive and HER2-negative. About 65% of the 12 ER+/PR+/HER2- tumors were invasive ductal carcinomas, while the other four were invasive lobular carcinomas. On average, each sample got about 10-fold read coverage. Across all samples, about 3,000,000 templates representing under 1.3 million unique clonotypes were detected.

The study at large found these results: Analysis by tumor subtype was prevented by the small cohort size. Enriched TCRB sequences shared across patients were found to be mostly commonly generated sequences that were unlikely to play an important role in the tumor microenvironment. Chain pairing and functional markers such as CD4, CD8 and FOXP3 were missed by bulk genomic DNA sequencing of unsorted cells. Repertoires from blood and normal breast were more alike than repertoires from blood and tumor, and in about 85% of the 16 patients, comparing each tissue with blood separated tumor from normal. Compared with adjacent normal breast tissue, tumors had roughly 2.5-fold higher T cell density and higher clonality.

The study profiled bulk TCR beta-chain repertoires in matched peripheral blood, tumor and adjacent normal breast tissue taken from some 17 patients with early-stage breast cancer. Before surgery, roughly 4.5-10 mL of whole blood was collected into EDTA tubes and then processed within 2 hours. Ficoll-Paque centrifugation in SepMate-50 tubes was used to isolate peripheral blood mononuclear cells. For storage in liquid nitrogen, PBMCs were cryopreserved as aliquots of roughly 1.8 to 4.5 million cells in roughly 90% FBS with roughly 10% DMSO. Genomic DNA was extracted with the Qiagen AllPrep DNA/RNA Mini kit. Each sample was amplified as two independent genomic DNA replicates: approximately 0.5 ug for blood and approximately 1.5 ug for tumor or normal breast. Following the manufacturer's instructions, the ImmunoSeq Intro kit was used to carry out TCRB sequencing on genomic DNA. Multiplex PCR ran around 29 cycles with proprietary primers and spike-in control sequences for absolute quantification. Single-end 150-bp reads were used to sequence an 87-bp fragment spanning the CDR3 and the flanking V and J genes. Seven samples, with two replicates for each sample, were multiplexed per lane of an Illumina MiSeq using version 3.0 chemistry. As for how the authors treated the data: The vendor's proprietary pipeline handled the raw data processing, merging both replicates into a single result for each sample. Clonotypes were defined as productive rearrangements sharing the V-gene family, CDR3 amino acid sequence and J-gene segment. Clonality was calculated as 1 minus the normalized Shannon entropy (Pielou evenness) of TCRB abundances. To estimate T cell density, the total number of templates was divided by the number of input cells, which was inferred from the amount of DNA input. Recon with default parameters was used to estimate total repertoire diversity and clonality. Tumor-enriched clonotypes were defined as having over 0.1% abundance in tumor and at least 32-fold higher abundance than in normal breast. TCRdb mirrors the immuneACCESS table, restricted to in-frame sequences. Some clones are absent from its copies; in checked studies, under half trace to an unresolved V gene, and the reason for the others is unknown. V, J and clone size reflect that table, while D and trimming were determined from the DNA. The sample records about 69,000 clones, around 80% of which are singletons. The ten largest clones capture approximately 4.5% of the sample.

Concerning this clone: What antigen it recognizes has not been identified. There are no base qualities to consult, and no much larger clone falls within one base.

The CDR3 numbers 13 residues from cysteine through phenylalanine. Only the CDR3 DNA is retained, 39 bases long and in frame from the first base. Sequences MDHEN (CDR1) and SYDVKM (CDR2) are obtained from the germline V gene. Cut back by 3 bases and 9 bases, the V and J ends lie 15 bases apart. This sequence was found in a person between 35 and 49 years old with breast cancer. The rearrangement combines TRBV28 with TRBJ2-7, with the identity of the D gene unclear. The sample consisted of blood. The CDR3 region reads CASSLATSSVQYF. The bases are TGTGCCAGCAGTTTGGCCACATCTTCAGTGCAGTACTTC.